This T cell receptor beta chain appears in the sequencing data of a study of tumor and adjacent non-tumor tissue in lung cancer. This clonotype was recorded a few times. TCRbeta libraries were built with three rounds of nested PCR, modified from ARM-PCR. TCRdb reanalysed the multiplex PCR reads using MiXCR and keeps one entry per CDR3 protein. Of 55,000 to 70,000 distinct CDR3 sequences detected, almost 60% appear once; the ten largest clones hold roughly 21%. RNA was extracted from bulk tissue without any cell sorting. After removal of 1 base from V and 5 bases from J, the junction contained 8 bases not matched to a gene. The germline V gene encodes CDR1 SEHNR and CDR2 FQNEAQ (reference sequence). The CDR3 sequence is 16 residues long.

The rearrangement links TRBV7-9 to TRBJ2-5, with 9 bases aligning to TRBD1. Sequencing was performed on lung tumor tissue. This TCR was recovered from a man in his fifties with non-small cell lung cancer. CDR3 nucleotides: TGTGCCAGCAGCTTAGGACAGGGGGGACGAATGGAGACCCAGTACTTC. It encodes CASSLGQGGRMETQYF.